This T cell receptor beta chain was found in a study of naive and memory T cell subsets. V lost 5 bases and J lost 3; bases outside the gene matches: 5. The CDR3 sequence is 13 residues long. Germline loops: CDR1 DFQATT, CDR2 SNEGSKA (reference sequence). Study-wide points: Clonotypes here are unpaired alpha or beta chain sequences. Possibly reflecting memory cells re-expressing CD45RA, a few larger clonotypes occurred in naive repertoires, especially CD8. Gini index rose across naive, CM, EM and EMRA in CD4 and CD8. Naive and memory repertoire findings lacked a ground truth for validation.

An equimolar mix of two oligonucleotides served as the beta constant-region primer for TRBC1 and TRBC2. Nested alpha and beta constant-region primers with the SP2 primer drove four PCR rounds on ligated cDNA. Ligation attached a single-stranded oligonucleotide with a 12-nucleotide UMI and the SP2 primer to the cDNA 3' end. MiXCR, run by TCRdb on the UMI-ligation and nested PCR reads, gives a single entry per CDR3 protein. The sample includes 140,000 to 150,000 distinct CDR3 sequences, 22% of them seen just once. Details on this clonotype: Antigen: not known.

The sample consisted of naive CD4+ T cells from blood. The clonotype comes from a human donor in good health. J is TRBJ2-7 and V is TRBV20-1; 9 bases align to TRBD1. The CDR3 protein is CSAGMTGGYEQYF. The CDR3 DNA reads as TGCAGTGCTGGGATGACAGGGGGCTACGAGCAGTACTTC.